Given below is one TCR beta chain in context. Its antigen is unidentified. This may come from a read error, since a much larger clone is one base off. This entry belongs to a study of tumor-infiltrating lymphocytes in glioblastoma multiforme. Study results and limitations: No surface-marker sorting into functional T cell subtypes was done. Just one glioblastoma patient contributed to the TCR-mutation comparison.

Germline V CDR1 and CDR2: MDHEN, SYDVKM. CDR3 length: 11 amino acids. Multiple V-beta primers and a C-beta primer amplified TCRB from RNA. TCRB cDNA was made from roughly 450 ng total RNA. No unique molecular identifiers were described for these TCRB libraries. Via MiXCR, TCRdb re-called the multiplex PCR reads, giving one row per CDR3 protein. Of more than 13,000 distinct CDR3 sequences listed, over 65% are singletons. This chain uses TRBV28 with TRBJ1-5; D unclear. Sample: brain tumor tissue. This TCR was recovered from a male donor with glioblastoma. The CDR3 is CSSSFQEPQHF. As DNA, the CDR3 is TGTTCCAGCAGTTTCCAGGAGCCCCAGCATTTT.